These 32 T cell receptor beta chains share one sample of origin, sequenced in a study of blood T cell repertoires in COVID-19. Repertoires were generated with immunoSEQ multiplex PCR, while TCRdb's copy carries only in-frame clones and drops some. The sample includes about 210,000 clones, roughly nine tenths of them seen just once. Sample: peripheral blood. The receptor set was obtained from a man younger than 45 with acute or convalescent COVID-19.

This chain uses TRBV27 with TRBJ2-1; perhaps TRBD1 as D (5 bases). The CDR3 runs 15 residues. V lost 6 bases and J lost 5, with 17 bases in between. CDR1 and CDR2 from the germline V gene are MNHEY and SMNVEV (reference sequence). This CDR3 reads CASRDTQRWNNEQFF. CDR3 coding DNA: TGTGCCAGCAGGGACACCCAAAGGTGGAACAATGAGCAGTTCTTC.

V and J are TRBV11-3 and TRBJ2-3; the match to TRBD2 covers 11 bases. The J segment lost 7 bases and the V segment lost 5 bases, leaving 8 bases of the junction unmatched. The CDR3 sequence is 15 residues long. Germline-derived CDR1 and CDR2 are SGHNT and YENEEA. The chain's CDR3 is CASSTSGGGEYTQYF. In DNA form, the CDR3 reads TGTGCCAGCAGCACTAGCGGGGGAGGCGAATATACGCAGTATTTT.

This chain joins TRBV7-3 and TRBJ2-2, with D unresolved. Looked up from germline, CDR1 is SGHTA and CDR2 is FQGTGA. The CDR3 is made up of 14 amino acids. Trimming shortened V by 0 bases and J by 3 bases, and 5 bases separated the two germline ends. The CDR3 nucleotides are TGTGCCAGCAGCTTAACTCTGTACACCGGGGAGCTGTTTTTT. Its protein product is CASSLTLYTGELFF.

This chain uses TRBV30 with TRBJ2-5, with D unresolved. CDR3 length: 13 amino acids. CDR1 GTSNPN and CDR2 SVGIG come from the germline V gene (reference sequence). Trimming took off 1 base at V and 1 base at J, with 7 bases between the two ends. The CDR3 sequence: CAWSGGPQETQYF. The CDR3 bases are TGTGCCTGGAGTGGTGGGCCCCAAGAGACCCAGTACTTC.

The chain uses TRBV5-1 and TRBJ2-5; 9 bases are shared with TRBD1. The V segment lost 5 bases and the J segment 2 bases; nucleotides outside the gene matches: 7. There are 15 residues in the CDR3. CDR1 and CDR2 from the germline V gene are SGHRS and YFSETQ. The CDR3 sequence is CASRMDRGLQETQYF. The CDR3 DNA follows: TGCGCCAGCAGGATGGACAGGGGATTACAAGAGACCCAGTACTTC.

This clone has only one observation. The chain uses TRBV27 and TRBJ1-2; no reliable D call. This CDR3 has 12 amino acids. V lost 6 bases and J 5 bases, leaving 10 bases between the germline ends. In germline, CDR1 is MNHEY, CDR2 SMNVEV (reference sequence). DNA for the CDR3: TGTGCCAGCAGACGACAAGGATATGGCTACACCTTC. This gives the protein CASRRQGYGYTF.

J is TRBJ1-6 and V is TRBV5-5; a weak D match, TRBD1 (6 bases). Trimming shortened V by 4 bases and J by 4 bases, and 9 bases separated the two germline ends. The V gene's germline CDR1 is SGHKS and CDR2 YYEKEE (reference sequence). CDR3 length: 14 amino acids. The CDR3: CASSATGYNSPLHF. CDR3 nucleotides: TGTGCCAGCAGCGCTACAGGGTATAATTCACCCCTCCACTTT.

CDR3 coding DNA: TGTGCCAGCAGCTTAACGATGGGCAAGGTGGATGGCTACACCTTC. Encoded protein: CASSLTMGKVDGYTF. This rearrangement joins TRBV7-3 to TRBJ1-2, with no clear D. V was clipped by 0 bases and J by 6 bases, with 14 bases between them. The V gene's germline CDR1 is SGHTA and CDR2 FQGTGA. The CDR3 spans 15 residues.

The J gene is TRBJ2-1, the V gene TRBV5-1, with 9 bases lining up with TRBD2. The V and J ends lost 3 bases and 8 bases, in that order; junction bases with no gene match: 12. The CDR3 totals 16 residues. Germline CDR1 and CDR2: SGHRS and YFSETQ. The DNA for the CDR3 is TGCGCCAGCAGCTGGCCGGGGCGGGGGGGCCTGGATGAGCAGTTCTTC. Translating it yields CASSWPGRGGLDEQFF.

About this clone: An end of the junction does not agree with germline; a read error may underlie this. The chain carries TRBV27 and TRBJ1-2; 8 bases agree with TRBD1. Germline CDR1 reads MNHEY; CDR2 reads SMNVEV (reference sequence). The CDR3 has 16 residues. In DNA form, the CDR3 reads TGTGCCAGCAGTCTATCCAATCCCGGGACAGGAGGTGGCTACACCTTC. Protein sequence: CASSLSNPGTGGGYTF.

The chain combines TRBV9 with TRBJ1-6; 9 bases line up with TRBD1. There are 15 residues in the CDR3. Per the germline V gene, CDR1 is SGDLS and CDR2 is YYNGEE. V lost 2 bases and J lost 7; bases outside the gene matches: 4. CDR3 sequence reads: CASSVVGTGNSPLHF. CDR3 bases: TGTGCCAGCAGCGTCGTGGGGACAGGGAATTCACCCCTCCACTTT.

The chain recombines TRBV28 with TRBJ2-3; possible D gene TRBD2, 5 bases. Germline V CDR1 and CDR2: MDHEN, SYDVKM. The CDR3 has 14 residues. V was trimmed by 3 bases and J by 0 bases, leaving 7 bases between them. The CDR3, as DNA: TGTGCCAGCAGTTTCGGCGGGAGCACAGATACGCAGTATTTT. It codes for CASSFGGSTDTQYF.

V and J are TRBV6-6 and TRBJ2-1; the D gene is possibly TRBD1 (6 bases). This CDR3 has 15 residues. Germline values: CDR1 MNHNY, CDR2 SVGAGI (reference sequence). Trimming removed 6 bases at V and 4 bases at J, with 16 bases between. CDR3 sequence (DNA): TGTGCCAGCAGACCTCTCGGGACACTTTACAATGAGCAGTTCTTC. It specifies CASRPLGTLYNEQFF.

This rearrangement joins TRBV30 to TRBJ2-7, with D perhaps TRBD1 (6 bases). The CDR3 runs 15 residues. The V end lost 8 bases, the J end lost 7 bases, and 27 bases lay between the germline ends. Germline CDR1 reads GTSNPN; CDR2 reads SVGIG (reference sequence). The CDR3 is CAGTLRGQRFGEQYF. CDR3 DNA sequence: TGTGCCGGGACACTTCGGGGACAACGGTTTGGTGAGCAGTACTTC.

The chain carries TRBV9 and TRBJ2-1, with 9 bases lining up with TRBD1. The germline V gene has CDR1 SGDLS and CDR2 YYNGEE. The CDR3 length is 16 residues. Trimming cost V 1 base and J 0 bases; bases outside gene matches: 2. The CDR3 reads CASSVRQGGSYNEQFF. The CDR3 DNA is TGTGCCAGCAGCGTACGACAGGGGGGCTCCTACAATGAGCAGTTCTTC. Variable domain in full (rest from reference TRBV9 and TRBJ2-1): DSGVTQTPKHLITATGQRVTLRCSPRSGDLSVYWYQQSLDQGLQFLIQYYNGEERAKGNILERFSAQQFPDLHSELNLSSLELGDSALYFCASSVRQGGSYNEQFFGPGTRLTVL.

CDR3: CASSWTGNHEQFF. CDR3 sequence (DNA): TGTGCCAGCAGTTGGACAGGGAATCATGAGCAGTTCTTC. The genes are TRBV28 and TRBJ2-1; 8 bases line up with TRBD1. CDR1 and CDR2 (germline): MDHEN, SYDVKM. V lost 4 bases and J lost 8; bases outside the gene matches: 4. CDR3 size: 13 residues. The variable domain in full, with the rest retrieved from reference TRBV28 and TRBJ2-1, is DVKVTQSSRYLVKRTGEKVFLECVQDMDHENMFWYRQDPGLGLRLIYFSYDVKMKEKGDIPEGYSVSREKKERFSLILESASTNQTSMYLCASSWTGNHEQFFGPGTRLTVL.

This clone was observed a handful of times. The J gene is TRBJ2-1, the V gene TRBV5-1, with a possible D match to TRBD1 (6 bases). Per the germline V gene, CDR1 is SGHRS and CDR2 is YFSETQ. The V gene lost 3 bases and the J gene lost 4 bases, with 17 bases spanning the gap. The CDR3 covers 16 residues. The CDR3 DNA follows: TGCGCCAGCAGCTCCGACATGACAGGAGTGTACAATGAGCAGTTCTTC. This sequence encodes CASSSDMTGVYNEQFF.

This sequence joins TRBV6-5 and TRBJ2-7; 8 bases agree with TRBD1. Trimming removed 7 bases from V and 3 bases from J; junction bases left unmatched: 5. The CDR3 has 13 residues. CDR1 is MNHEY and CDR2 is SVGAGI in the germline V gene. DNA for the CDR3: TGTGCCAGCATGCGACAGGGGTACTACGAGCAGTACTTC. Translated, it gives CASMRQGYYEQYF.

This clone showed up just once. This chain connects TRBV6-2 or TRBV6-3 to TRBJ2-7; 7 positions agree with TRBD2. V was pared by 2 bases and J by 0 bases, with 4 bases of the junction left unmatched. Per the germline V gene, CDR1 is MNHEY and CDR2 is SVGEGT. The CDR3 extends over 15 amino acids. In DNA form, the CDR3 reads TGTGCCAGCAGTTACCTCGGGACTACCTCCTACGAGCAGTACTTC. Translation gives CASSYLGTTSYEQYF.

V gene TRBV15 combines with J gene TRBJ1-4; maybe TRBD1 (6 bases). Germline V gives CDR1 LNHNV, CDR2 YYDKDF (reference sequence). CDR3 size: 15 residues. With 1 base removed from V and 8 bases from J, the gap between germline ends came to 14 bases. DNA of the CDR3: TGTGCCACCAGCAGAGCAGTTCAGGGGCGGGAAAAACTGTTTTTT. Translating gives CATSRAVQGREKLFF.

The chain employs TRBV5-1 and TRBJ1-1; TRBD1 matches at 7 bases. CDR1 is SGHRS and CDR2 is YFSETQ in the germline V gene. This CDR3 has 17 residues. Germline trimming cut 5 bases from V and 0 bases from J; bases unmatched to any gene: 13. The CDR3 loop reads CASRWTGNNWMNTEAFF. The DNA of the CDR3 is TGCGCCAGCAGGTGGACAGGTAACAACTGGATGAACACTGAAGCTTTCTTT. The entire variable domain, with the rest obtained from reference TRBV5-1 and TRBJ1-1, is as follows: KAGVTQTPRYLIKTRGQQVTLSCSPISGHRSVSWYQQTPGQGLQFLFEYFSETQRNKGNFPGRFSGRQFSNSRSEMNVSTLELGDSALYLCASRWTGNNWMNTEAFFGQGTRLTVV.

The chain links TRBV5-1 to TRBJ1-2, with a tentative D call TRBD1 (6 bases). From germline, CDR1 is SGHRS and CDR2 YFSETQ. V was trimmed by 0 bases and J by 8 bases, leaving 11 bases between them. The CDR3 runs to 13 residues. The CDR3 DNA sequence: TGCGCCAGCAGCTTGGCCAGGGGAAACGGCTACACCTTC. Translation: CASSLARGNGYTF.

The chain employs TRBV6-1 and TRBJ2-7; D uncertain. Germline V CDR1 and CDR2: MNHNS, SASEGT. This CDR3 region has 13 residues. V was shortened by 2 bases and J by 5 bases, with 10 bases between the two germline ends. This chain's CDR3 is CASSEIRSDEQYF. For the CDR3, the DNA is TGTGCCAGCAGTGAAATCCGATCAGACGAGCAGTACTTC.

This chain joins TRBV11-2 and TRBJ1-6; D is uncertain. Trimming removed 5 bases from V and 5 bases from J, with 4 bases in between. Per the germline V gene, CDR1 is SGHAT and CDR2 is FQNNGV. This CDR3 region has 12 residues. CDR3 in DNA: TGTGCCAGCAGCAAGCATAATTCACCCCTCCACTTT. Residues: CASSKHNSPLHF.

CDR3 in DNA: TGTGCCAGCAGCTTTTGGAGGGGCACCGCGAACACCGGGGAGCTGTTTTTT. Encoded protein: CASSFWRGTANTGELFF. The chain is built from TRBV5-8 and TRBJ2-2, with a possible D match to TRBD2 (6 bases). CDR1 is SGHTS and CDR2 is YDEGEE in the germline V gene. There are 17 residues in the CDR3. V gave up 2 bases and J gave up 0 bases, with 14 bases separating them.

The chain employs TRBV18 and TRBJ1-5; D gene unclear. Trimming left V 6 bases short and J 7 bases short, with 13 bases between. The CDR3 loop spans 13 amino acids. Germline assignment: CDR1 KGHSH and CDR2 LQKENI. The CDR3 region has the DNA TGTGCCAGCTCCCTAACTGGGCCCCAGCCCCAGCATTTT. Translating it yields CASSLTGPQPQHF.

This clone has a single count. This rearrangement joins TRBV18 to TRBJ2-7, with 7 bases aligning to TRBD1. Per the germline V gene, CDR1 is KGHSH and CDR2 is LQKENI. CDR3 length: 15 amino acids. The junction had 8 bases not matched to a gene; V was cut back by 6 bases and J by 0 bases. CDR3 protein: CASSPDRFSSYEQYF. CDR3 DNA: TGTGCCAGCTCCCCGGACAGGTTCAGCTCCTACGAGCAGTACTTC.

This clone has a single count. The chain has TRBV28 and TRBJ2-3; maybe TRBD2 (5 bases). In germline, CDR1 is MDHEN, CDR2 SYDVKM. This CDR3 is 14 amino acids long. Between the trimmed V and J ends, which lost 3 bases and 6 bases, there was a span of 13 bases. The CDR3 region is CASSLRAARDTQYF. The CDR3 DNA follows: TGTGCCAGCAGTTTGAGGGCAGCGCGGGATACGCAGTATTTT.

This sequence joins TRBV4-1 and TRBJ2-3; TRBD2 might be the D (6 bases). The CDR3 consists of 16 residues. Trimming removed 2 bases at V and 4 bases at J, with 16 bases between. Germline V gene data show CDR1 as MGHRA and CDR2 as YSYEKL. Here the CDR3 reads CASSQPTSHIADTQYF. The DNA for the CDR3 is TGCGCCAGCAGCCAACCTACTAGCCACATCGCAGATACGCAGTATTTT.

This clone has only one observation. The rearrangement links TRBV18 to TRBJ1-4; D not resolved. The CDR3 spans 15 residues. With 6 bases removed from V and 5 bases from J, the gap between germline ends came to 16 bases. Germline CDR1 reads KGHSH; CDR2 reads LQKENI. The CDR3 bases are TGTGCCAGCTCGCCCCTCCGCTACTGGAATGAAAAACTGTTTTTT. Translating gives CASSPLRYWNEKLFF.

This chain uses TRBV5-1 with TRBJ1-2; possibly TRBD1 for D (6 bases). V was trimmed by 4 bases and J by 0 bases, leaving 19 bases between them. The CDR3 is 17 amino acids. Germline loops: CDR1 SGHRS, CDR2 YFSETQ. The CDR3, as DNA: TGCGCCAGCAGCCTAGGACAGCTTGTACGAGCTAACTATGGCTACACCTTC. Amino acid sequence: CASSLGQLVRANYGYTF.

CDR3: CASSIDFGTVGLYF. CDR3 nucleotides: TGTGCCAGTAGTATAGATTTCGGGACAGTAGGACTATATTTT. The J gene is TRBJ2-3, the V gene TRBV19; maybe TRBD1 (7 bases). Germline loops: CDR1 LNHDA, CDR2 SQIVND (reference sequence). The ends were cut back, 0 bases at V and 15 bases at J, with 19 bases in the middle. The CDR3 spans 14 residues. The variable domain in full, with the rest retrieved from reference TRBV19 and TRBJ2-3, is DGGITQSPKYLFRKEGQNVTLSCEQNLNHDAMYWYRQDPGQGLRLIYYSQIVNDFQKGDIAEGYSVSREKKESFPLTVTSAQKNPTAFYLCASSIDFGTVGLYFGPGTRLTVL.